This TCR beta chain is drawn from a study of shared clonotypes between healthy human individuals. Study-level findings and limits: Collection of samples was limited to blood; tissue repertoires likely differ. Only a few donors were included, so the genetic and exposure-history diversity represented was limited. The four-donor shared clonotypes exceeded non-shared clonotypes in generation probability, with non-shared ones scoring lower.

Some clones are missing from TCRdb's copy, which holds only in-frame ones; the method was immunoSEQ multiplex PCR. The sample lists 600,000 to 700,000 clones; around 78% were seen once. Details on this clone: Its target is not known.

A CD45RA-negative memory subset and a CD45RA+ naive subset were separated from the CD4+ cells. This CDR3 spans 14 amino acids. The germline V gene has CDR1 SNHLY and CDR2 FYNNEI. After removal of 4 bases from V and 4 bases from J, the junction contained 3 bases not matched to a gene. This sequence originates from a woman in her thirties in good health. Input material: memory CD4+ T cells sorted from blood. The subset was: CD45RA-negative fraction. This sequence joins TRBV2 and TRBJ1-1; 10 bases align to TRBD1. CDR3 bases: TGTGCCAGCAGTGCCCGGGACAGGGGCACTGAAGCTTTCTTT. Its translation: CASSARDRGTEAFF.